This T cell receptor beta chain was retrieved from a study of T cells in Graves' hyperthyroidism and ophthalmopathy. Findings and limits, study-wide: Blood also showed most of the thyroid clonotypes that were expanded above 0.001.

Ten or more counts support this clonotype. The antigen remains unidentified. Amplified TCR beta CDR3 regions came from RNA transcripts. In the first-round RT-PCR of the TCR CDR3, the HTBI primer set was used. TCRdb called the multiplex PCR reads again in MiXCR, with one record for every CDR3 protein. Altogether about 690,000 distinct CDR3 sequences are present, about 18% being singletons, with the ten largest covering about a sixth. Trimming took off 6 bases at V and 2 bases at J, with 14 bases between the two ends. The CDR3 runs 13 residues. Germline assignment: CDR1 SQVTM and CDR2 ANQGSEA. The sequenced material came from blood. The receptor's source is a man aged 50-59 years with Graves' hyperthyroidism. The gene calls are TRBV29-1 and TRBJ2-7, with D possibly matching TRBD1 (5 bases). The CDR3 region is CSVVKDTTYEQYF. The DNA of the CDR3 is TGCAGCGTCGTTAAGGACACAACCTACGAGCAGTACTTC.